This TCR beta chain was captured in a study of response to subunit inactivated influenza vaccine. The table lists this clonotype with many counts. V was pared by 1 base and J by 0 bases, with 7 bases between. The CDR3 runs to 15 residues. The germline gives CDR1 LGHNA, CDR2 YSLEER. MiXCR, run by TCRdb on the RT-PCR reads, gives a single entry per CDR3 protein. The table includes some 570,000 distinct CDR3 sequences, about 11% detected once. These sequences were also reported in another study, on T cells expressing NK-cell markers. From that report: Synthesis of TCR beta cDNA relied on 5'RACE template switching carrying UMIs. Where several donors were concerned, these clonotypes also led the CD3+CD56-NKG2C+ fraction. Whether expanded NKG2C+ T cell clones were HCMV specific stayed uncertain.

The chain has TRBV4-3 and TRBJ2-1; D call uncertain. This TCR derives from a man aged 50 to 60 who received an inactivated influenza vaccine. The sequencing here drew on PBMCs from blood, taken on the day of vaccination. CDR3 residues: CASSQGVSSYNEQFF. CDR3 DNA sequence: TGCGCCAGCAGCCAAGGTGTGAGCTCCTACAATGAGCAGTTCTTC.